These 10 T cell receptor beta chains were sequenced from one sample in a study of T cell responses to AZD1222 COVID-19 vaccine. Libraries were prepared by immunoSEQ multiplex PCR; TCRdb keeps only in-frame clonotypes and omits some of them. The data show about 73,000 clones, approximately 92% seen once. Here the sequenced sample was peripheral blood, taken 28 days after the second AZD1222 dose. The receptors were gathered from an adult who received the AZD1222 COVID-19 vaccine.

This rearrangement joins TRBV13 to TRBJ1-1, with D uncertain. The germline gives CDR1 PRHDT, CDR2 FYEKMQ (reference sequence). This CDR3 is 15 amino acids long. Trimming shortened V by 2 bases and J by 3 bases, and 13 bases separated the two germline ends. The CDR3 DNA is TGTGCCAGCAGCTTAAATAGGCCCACGGACACTGAAGCTTTCTTT. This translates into CASSLNRPTDTEAFF.

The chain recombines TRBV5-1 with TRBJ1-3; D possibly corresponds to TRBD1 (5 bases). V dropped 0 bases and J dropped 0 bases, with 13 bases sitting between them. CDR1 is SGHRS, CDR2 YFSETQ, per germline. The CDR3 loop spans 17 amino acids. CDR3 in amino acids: CASSLEGRDLSGNTIYF. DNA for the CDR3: TGCGCCAGCAGCTTGGAAGGCAGGGACCTCTCTGGAAACACCATATATTTT.

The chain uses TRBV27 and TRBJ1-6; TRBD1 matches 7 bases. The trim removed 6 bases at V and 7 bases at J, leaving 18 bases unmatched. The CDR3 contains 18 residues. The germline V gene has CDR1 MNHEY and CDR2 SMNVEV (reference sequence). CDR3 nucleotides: TGTGCCAGCAGGACGATAGAGGGGAGGGGGCGCGTAAATTCACCCCTCCACTTT. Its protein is CASRTIEGRGRVNSPLHF.

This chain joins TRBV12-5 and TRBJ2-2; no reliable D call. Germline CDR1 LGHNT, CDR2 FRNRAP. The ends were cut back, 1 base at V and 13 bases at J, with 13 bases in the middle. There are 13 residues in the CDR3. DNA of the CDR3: TGTGCTAGTGGTTTGGGTTTTGGGTCATTGCTGTTTTTT. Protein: CASGLGFGSLLFF.

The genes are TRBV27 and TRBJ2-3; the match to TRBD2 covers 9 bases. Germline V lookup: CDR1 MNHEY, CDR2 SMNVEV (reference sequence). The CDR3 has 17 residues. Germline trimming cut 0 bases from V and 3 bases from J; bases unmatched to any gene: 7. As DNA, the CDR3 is TGTGCCAGCAGTTTATCCGTAGCGGGAGTCGGGACAGATACGCAGTATTTT. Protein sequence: CASSLSVAGVGTDTQYF.

Here the CDR3 reads CAWSGGSGGRSTGELFF. DNA of the CDR3: TGTGCCTGGAGTGGGGGGTCAGGGGGCCGAAGCACCGGGGAGCTGTTTTTT. The V gene is TRBV30, the J gene TRBJ2-2; the match to TRBD1 covers 8 bases. Germline V gene lookup returns CDR1 GTSNPN and CDR2 SVGIG (reference sequence). Losses at the gene ends were 1 base for V and 4 bases for J; bases not matched to a gene: 11. The CDR3 totals 17 residues.

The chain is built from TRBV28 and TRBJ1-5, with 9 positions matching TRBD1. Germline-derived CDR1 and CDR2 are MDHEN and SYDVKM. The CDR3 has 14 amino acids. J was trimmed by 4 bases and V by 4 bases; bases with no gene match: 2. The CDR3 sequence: CASSSDRGNQPQHF. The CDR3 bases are TGTGCCAGCAGTTCCGACAGGGGGAATCAGCCCCAGCATTTT.

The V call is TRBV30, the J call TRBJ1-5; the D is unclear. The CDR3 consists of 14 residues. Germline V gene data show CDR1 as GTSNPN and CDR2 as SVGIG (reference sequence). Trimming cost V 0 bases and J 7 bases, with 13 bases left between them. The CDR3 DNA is TGTGCCTGGAGTGTAAAGGGTTTCTACCAGCCCCAGCATTTT. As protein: CAWSVKGFYQPQHF.

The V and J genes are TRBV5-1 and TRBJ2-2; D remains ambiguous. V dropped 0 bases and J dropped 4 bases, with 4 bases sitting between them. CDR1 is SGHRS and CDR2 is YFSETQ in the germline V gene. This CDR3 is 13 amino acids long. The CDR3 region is CASSLATTGELFF. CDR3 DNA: TGCGCCAGCAGCTTGGCGACCACCGGGGAGCTGTTTTTT.

The CDR3 DNA reads as TGCGCCAGCATCAGGACTGCGGGCCGGGAGCTGTTTTTT. Translated: CASIRTAGRELFF. The chain employs TRBV10-2 and TRBJ2-2; weak D call: TRBD2 (5 bases). Trimming shortened V by 7 bases and J by 9 bases, and 15 bases separated the two germline ends. CDR3 length: 13 amino acids. The germline V gene encodes CDR1 WSHSY and CDR2 SAAADI.